The 28 T cell receptor beta chains below were found in one sample sequenced in a study of spatial heterogeneity in lung cancer (dated by TCRdb to about 2019). Explained via the paper, the time point label denotes: sample taken at primary tumor resection. TCR sequencing used whole RNA extracted from tumor and nontumor lung tissue, or from cryopreserved PBMC samples, without cell sorting. The library relied on 5' RACE. This sample was sequenced with a NextSeq 500. The public reads were quality trimmed at Q25 with fastp and then assembled into clones with MiXCR by TCRdb, keeping productive beta chains. Each entry is one CDR3 protein sequence, shown with its most common DNA and genes. The sample profile shows about 21,000 distinct CDR3 sequences; 4.5% to 5% of them were found once. The top ten clonotypes cover 7.4% of the sample. The source was PBMCs, collected at surgery. The origin of the receptors is a male donor with early-stage non-small cell lung cancer.

This clonotype was seen at least ten times. The chain employs TRBV7-2 and TRBJ2-4; D perhaps matches TRBD2 (7 bases). The germline CDR1 and CDR2 sequences are SGHTA and FQGNSA. The CDR3 has 16 residues. The V gene lost 2 bases and the J gene lost 1 base, with 12 bases spanning the gap. CDR3 sequence reads: CASSLHWGGAKNIQYF. The CDR3 DNA reads TGTGCCAGCAGCTTACATTGGGGGGGCGCCAAAAACATTCAGTACTTC.

This clonotype was detected ten times or more. V and J are TRBV5-1 and TRBJ2-3; unclear D gene. Trimming cost V 4 bases and J 4 bases, with 13 bases left between them. The CDR3 loop spans 14 amino acids. Looked up from germline, CDR1 is SGHRS and CDR2 is YFSETQ. The CDR3 bases are TGCGCCAGCAGCCGAGGTGGCCCCCCAGATACGCAGTATTTT. It is translated as CASSRGGPPDTQYF.

This clonotype was picked up many times. The J gene is TRBJ1-1, the V gene TRBV7-9; D is unresolved. This CDR3 has 19 residues. V was cut by 2 bases and J by 4 bases, with 26 bases left in between. The germline CDR1 and CDR2 sequences are SEHNR and FQNEAQ (reference sequence). CDR3 DNA sequence: TGTGCCAGCAGCTTAATACTAGGGTATTCCGGGGTAACGAGCACTGAAGCTTTCTTT. As protein: CASSLILGYSGVTSTEAFF.

This clonotype was detected many times. V and J are TRBV11-1 and TRBJ2-5, with 13 bases matching TRBD2. Germline CDR1 is SGHAT and CDR2 is FQDESV (reference sequence). There are 16 residues in the CDR3. Germline trimming cut 4 bases from V and 4 bases from J; bases unmatched to any gene: 6. This chain's CDR3 is CASSSGLAGVVETQYF. CDR3 in DNA: TGTGCCAGCAGCTCAGGACTAGCGGGAGTTGTAGAGACCCAGTACTTC.

The chain links TRBV6-2 or TRBV6-3 to TRBJ2-5, with D perhaps TRBD1 or TRBD2 (6 bases each). The V end was cut by 3 bases, the J end by 4 bases, with 27 bases between. CDR1 and CDR2 from the germline V gene are MNHEY and SVGEGT. CDR3 length: 19 residues. CDR3 in amino acids: CASSYQMRDTVRRGETQYF. The CDR3 DNA reads TGTGCCAGCAGTTATCAGATGCGGGACACCGTTCGAAGGGGAGAGACCCAGTACTTC.

This clonotype was observed many times. The chain carries TRBV18 and TRBJ2-3, with 7 bases matching TRBD2. The CDR3 extends over 16 amino acids. V was clipped by 2 bases and J by 4 bases; unmatched bases: 9. Germline V gene sequence: CDR1 KGHSH, CDR2 LQKENI. The CDR3 loop is CASSPGGGYPPDTQYF. CDR3 sequence (DNA): TGTGCCAGCTCACCAGGCGGGGGTTATCCCCCAGATACGCAGTATTTT.

In DNA form, the CDR3 reads TGTGCCAGCAGCGCTTCGGGGGACTGGTACGAGCAGTACTTC. Translation: CASSASGDWYEQYF. This sequence joins TRBV9 and TRBJ2-7, with D possibly being TRBD2 (6 bases). This CDR3 contains 14 residues. V dropped 3 bases and J dropped 4 bases, with 14 bases sitting between them. Germline values: CDR1 SGDLS, CDR2 YYNGEE.

This clonotype appeared many times. This chain joins TRBV15 and TRBJ2-5, with 7 positions matching TRBD2. The CDR3 has 16 residues. Germline V gene data show CDR1 as LNHNV and CDR2 as YYDKDF (reference sequence). J gave up 5 bases and V 6 bases, and 15 bases lay outside the gene matches. DNA for the CDR3: TGTGCCACCAGAGAAACTCGCGAGGCGGGAGTTGAGACCCAGTACTTC. Translated: CATRETREAGVETQYF. Full variable domain (outside the CDR3, taken from reference TRBV15 and TRBJ2-5): DAMVIQNPRYQVTQFGKPVTLSCSQTLNHNVMYWYQQKSSQAPKLLFHYYDKDFNNEADTPDNFQSRRPNTSFCFLDIRSPGLGDTAMYLCATRETREAGVETQYFGPGTRLLVL.

In this sample, this clonotype turned up a few times. V is TRBV7-9 and J is TRBJ2-3, with 10 positions matching TRBD2. The V gene end was trimmed by 5 bases and the J gene end by 4 bases; junction bases not matched to a gene: 3. The CDR3 spans 14 residues. Germline lookup yields CDR1 SEHNR and CDR2 FQNEAQ (reference sequence). The CDR3: CASSPSGSADTQYF. In DNA form, the CDR3 reads TGTGCCAGCAGCCCTAGCGGGAGCGCAGATACGCAGTATTTT.

This clonotype was detected many times. The chain recombines TRBV27 with TRBJ1-5, with 7 bases that match TRBD1. The CDR3 spans 14 residues. Germline V gene sequence: CDR1 MNHEY, CDR2 SMNVEV (reference sequence). The junction had 3 bases not matched to a gene; V was cut back by 4 bases and J by 3 bases. CDR3 nucleotides: TGTGCCAGCAGTTCACAGGGGTCCAATCAGCCCCAGCATTTT. This sequence encodes CASSSQGSNQPQHF.

In this sample, this clonotype turned up many times. This chain uses TRBV20-1 with TRBJ2-1; D perhaps matches TRBD2 (6 bases). V dropped 6 bases and J dropped 7 bases, with 13 bases sitting between them. Germline CDR1 is DFQATT and CDR2 is SNEGSKA (reference sequence). CDR3 length: 12 residues. The CDR3 nucleotides are TGCAGTGCGCGCGGCGGGAATAATGAGCAGTTCTTC. This sequence encodes CSARGGNNEQFF.

In its sample, this clonotype ranks as medium-sized. This rearrangement joins TRBV27 to TRBJ2-1; D not resolved. The CDR3 consists of 11 residues. V lost 1 base to trimming and J lost 5 bases, with 0 bases between them. Germline values: CDR1 MNHEY, CDR2 SMNVEV (reference sequence). CDR3 region: CASSLYNEQFF. In DNA form, the CDR3 reads TGTGCCAGCAGTTTATACAATGAGCAGTTCTTC.

V usage is TRBV19 and J usage is TRBJ2-6, with no clear D. Germline loops: CDR1 LNHDA, CDR2 SQIVND (reference sequence). The ends were cut back, 2 bases at V and 4 bases at J, with 21 bases in the middle. The CDR3 is made up of 19 amino acids. DNA of the CDR3: TGTGCCAGTAGTATAAATAATTTTGATCCCTCCTTCGGGGCCAACGTCCTGACTTTC. It codes for CASSINNFDPSFGANVLTF.

J is TRBJ2-7 and V is TRBV10-1; tentative D call: TRBD2 (6 bases). V was cut by 0 bases and J by 9 bases, with 12 bases left in between. CDR1 and CDR2 from the germline V gene are WNHNN and SYGVQD (reference sequence). This CDR3 comprises 13 residues. The CDR3 is CASSESTRRGQYF. The CDR3 DNA is TGCGCCAGCAGTGAGTCGACTCGGCGGGGGCAGTACTTC.

Many counts were recorded for this clonotype. The J gene is TRBJ2-3, the V gene TRBV11-1, with 8 bases fitting TRBD1. CDR1 SGHAT and CDR2 FQDESV come from the germline V gene (reference sequence). The CDR3 runs 15 residues. After removal of 5 bases from V and 0 bases from J, the junction contained 4 bases not matched to a gene. CDR3 in DNA: TGTGCCAGCAGCATTAGGGACAGGAGCACAGATACGCAGTATTTT. It encodes CASSIRDRSTDTQYF.

The rearrangement links TRBV11-2 to TRBJ2-3; weak D call: TRBD2 (5 bases). Looked up from germline, CDR1 is SGHAT and CDR2 is FQNNGV. V was trimmed by 4 bases and J by 9 bases, leaving 26 bases between them. This CDR3 comprises 17 residues. The DNA for the CDR3 is TGTGCCAGCAGCTCCCCCGGTCCTCTAGTGGGCGAGGGCACGCAGTATTTT. Its protein product is CASSSPGPLVGEGTQYF.

The sample holds many counts of this clonotype. The chain combines TRBV19 with TRBJ1-5; TRBD1 agrees at 9 bases. There are 13 residues in the CDR3. The J segment lost 5 bases and the V segment lost 10 bases, leaving 6 bases of the junction unmatched. Germline V gene data show CDR1 as LNHDA and CDR2 as SQIVND (reference sequence). The CDR3 DNA follows: TGTGCCACCCTGGACAGGGGCTATCAGCCCCAGCATTTT. As protein: CATLDRGYQPQHF.

This clonotype was counted at least ten times. V is TRBV7-9 and J is TRBJ1-3; D unclear. Germline CDR1 is SEHNR and CDR2 is FQNEAQ (reference sequence). The CDR3 runs 18 residues. V shed 6 bases and J shed 4 bases, with 25 bases lying between them. CDR3 DNA sequence: TGTGCCAGCAGACCCTCCGGGCTGGCTGGTCGAGGAGGAAACACCATATATTTT. It specifies CASRPSGLAGRGGNTIYF. Based on the CDR3 plus reference TRBV7-9 and TRBJ1-3, the full variable domain is DTGVSQNPRHKITKRGQNVTFRCDPISEHNRLYWYRQTLGQGPEFLTYFQNEAQLEKSRLLSDRFSAERPKGSFSTLEIQRTEQGDSAMYLCASRPSGLAGRGGNTIYFGEGSWLTVV.

In its sample, this clonotype was seen a few times. The junction does not match germline at one end; this may be a read error. V gene TRBV3-1 combines with J gene TRBJ2-5, with D maybe TRBD2 (5 bases). There are 13 residues in the CDR3. CDR1 LGHDT and CDR2 YNNKEL come from the germline V gene (reference sequence). The DNA for the CDR3 is TGTGTCAGCAGCGTGGACTGGGTGGAGACCCAGTACTTC. This codes for CVSSVDWVETQYF.

This clonotype was found a few times. The chain couples TRBV12-3 or TRBV12-4 to TRBJ1-2; the D is unclear. The V end was cut by 3 bases, the J end by 8 bases, with 16 bases between. CDR3 size: 14 residues. The CDR3 coding sequence is TGTGCCAGCAGTTTTCTCCTCCGGGCGGTCGGCTACACCTTC. This translates into CASSFLLRAVGYTF.

The sample holds many counts of this clonotype. The chain recombines TRBV2 with TRBJ1-1; a weak D match, TRBD1 (5 bases). The CDR3 totals 14 residues. V lost 8 bases and J 1 base, leaving 14 bases between the germline ends. Looked up from germline, CDR1 is SNHLY and CDR2 is FYNNEI. DNA of the CDR3: TGTGCCAGCCGTGGGTTTCAGGGGAACACTGAAGCTTTCTTT. Residues: CASRGFQGNTEAFF.

This clonotype has a count of ten or more. This chain links TRBV5-1 with TRBJ2-1; no clear D. Trimming left V 1 base short and J 9 bases short, with 11 bases between. Per germline, CDR1 SGHRS and CDR2 YFSETQ. The CDR3 is made up of 13 amino acids. CDR3 nucleotide sequence: TGCGCCAGCAGCTTGAGGGCAGTAGGTGAGCAGTTCTTC. Its translation is CASSLRAVGEQFF.

By share, this clonotype counts as medium-sized (0.01 to 0.1%). The rearrangement joins TRBV12-3 or TRBV12-4 to TRBJ2-5, with 7 bases fitting TRBD2. Unmatched junction bases numbered 5, after V lost 3 bases and J lost 4 bases. The CDR3 has 14 amino acids. The CDR3 region is CASSFLTSPETQYF. CDR3 bases: TGTGCCAGCAGTTTTTTGACTAGCCCAGAGACCCAGTACTTC.

This clonotype was seen ten or more times. Compared with germline, one end of the junction differs, possibly owing to a read error. CDR3 amino acids: CASNRGRGPSHNEQFF. Here the CDR3 DNA reads TGTGCCAGCAACCGAGGAAGGGGGCCCTCCCACAATGAGCAGTTCTTC. The genes are TRBV27 and TRBJ2-1, with 7 nucleotides matching TRBD1. There are 16 residues in the CDR3. CDR1 is MNHEY, CDR2 SMNVEV, per germline (reference sequence).

Ten or more counts support this clonotype. The V gene is TRBV30, the J gene TRBJ2-5; D may match TRBD1 or TRBD2 (5 bases each). Germline CDR1 is GTSNPN and CDR2 is SVGIG (reference sequence). The CDR3 contains 15 residues. Deletions cut 4 bases from V and 0 bases from J, with 15 bases between. CDR3 protein: CAWTGTGSYQETQYF. The CDR3 nucleotides are TGTGCCTGGACGGGGACGGGCTCGTACCAAGAGACCCAGTACTTC.

The chain has TRBV6-4 and TRBJ1-1, with 7 bases identical to TRBD1. V gave up 2 bases and J gave up 4 bases; unmatched junction bases: 4. The CDR3 contains 14 residues. Germline V gene data show CDR1 as MRHNA and CDR2 as SNTAGT. The CDR3 DNA reads TGTGCCAGCAGTGACAGACAGGGTAGCACTGAAGCTTTCTTT. Its protein product is CASSDRQGSTEAFF.

This clonotype is labeled as medium-sized (0.01 to 0.1%). The DNA of the CDR3 is TGCAGTGCTTCGCCCTCTGGGGCCAACGTCCTGACTTTC. Its protein product is CSASPSGANVLTF. The J gene is TRBJ2-6, the V gene TRBV20-1; unclear D gene. Germline V gives CDR1 DFQATT, CDR2 SNEGSKA (reference sequence). Trimming left V 5 bases short and J 0 bases short, with 5 bases between. The CDR3 has 13 residues.

This clonotype was recorded a few times. This chain joins TRBV2 and TRBJ1-4; D gene ambiguous. Trimming stripped 7 bases from V and 5 bases from J, with 14 bases between. From germline, CDR1 is SNHLY and CDR2 FYNNEI. This CDR3 is built from 14 residues. The DNA for the CDR3 is TGTGCCAGCATGCCAGATGCGCGAAATGAAAAACTGTTTTTT. Protein sequence: CASMPDARNEKLFF.